These T cell receptor beta chains were read from a single sample in a study of early T cells in non-severe SARS-CoV-2 infection. One entry per CDR3 protein results from TCRdb running MiXCR on the 5' RACE reads. The sample contains approximately 70,000 distinct CDR3 sequences, 9.5% to 12% of which appear only once. The sequences come from whole blood, collected at baseline. These receptors all stem from an adult who was a healthcare worker with PCR-confirmed SARS-CoV-2 infection or an uninfected control (not recorded which). Each CDR3 is given with its conserved first and last residue. D genes are given only for firm matches. A clone size is listed for some rows: how often the clone was seen (once, few, many), or a class if it is expanded.

j_call,clone_size,d_call,v_call,cdr3_aa,cdr3_nt
TRBJ2-2,.,TRBD1,TRBV10-3,CAISPGTGDNTGELFF,TGTGCCATCAGTCCCGGGACAGGAGATAACACCGGGGAGCTGTTTTTT
TRBJ1-1,.,.,TRBV29-1,CSGDRGRKNTEAFF,TGCAGCGGGGACCGGGGACGGAAGAACACTGAAGCTTTCTTT
TRBJ2-7,few,.,TRBV6-1,CASRGGTNLHEQYF,TGTGCCAGCAGAGGGGGAACTAACCTCCACGAGCAGTACTTC
TRBJ2-5,few,.,TRBV2,CASSVRDQETQYF,TGTGCCAGCAGTGTAAGGGATCAAGAGACCCAGTACTTC
TRBJ2-2,.,TRBD2,TRBV7-6,CASSRGLFANTGELFF,TGTGCCAGCAGCCGGGGACTATTCGCGAACACCGGGGAGCTGTTTTTT
TRBJ2-3,few,.,TRBV5-1,CASQDSRTDTQYF,TGCGCCAGCCAGGACAGCCGCACAGATACGCAGTATTTT
TRBJ1-1,few,.,TRBV7-9,CASSLGSREAEAFF,TGTGCCAGCAGCTTAGGATCCAGGGAAGCTGAAGCTTTCTTT
TRBJ1-6,few,TRBD1,TRBV7-2,CASSPGTGARGNSPLHF,TGTGCCAGCAGCCCCGGGACAGGGGCGCGGGGTAATTCACCCCTCCACTTT
TRBJ2-3,once,.,TRBV20-1,CSATWQGTDTQYF,TGCAGTGCTACGTGGCAGGGCACAGATACGCAGTATTTT
TRBJ2-7,few,.,TRBV27,CASKDILTYEQYF,TGTGCCTCCAAGGACATTCTTACCTACGAGCAGTACTTC
TRBJ2-7,many,TRBD2,TRBV2,CASTRGGETDEQYF,TGTGCCAGCACGCGGGGGGGAGAAACGGACGAGCAGTACTTC
TRBJ2-1,few,TRBD1,TRBV7-9,CASSTTGTGNEQFF,TGTGCCAGCAGCACCACCGGGACAGGTAATGAGCAGTTCTTC
TRBJ2-3,many,.,TRBV7-9,CASSSRAGEVDTQYF,TGTGCCAGCAGCTCCCGTGCCGGGGAGGTTGATACGCAGTATTTT
TRBJ2-1,few,.,TRBV29-1,CSVKNLGEQFF,TGCAGCGTAAAGAACTTGGGCGAGCAGTTCTTC
TRBJ1-2,.,TRBD1,TRBV6-1,CASSEGQGPFYGYTF,TGTGCCAGCAGTGAGGGACAGGGCCCTTTTTATGGCTACACCTTC
TRBJ2-5,.,.,TRBV9,CASSLAYQETQYF,TGTGCCAGCAGCCTAGCGTACCAAGAGACCCAGTACTTC
TRBJ2-3,.,.,TRBV6-4,CASSARATTDTQYF,TGTGCCAGCAGTGCCCGGGCCACCACAGATACGCAGTATTTT
TRBJ2-1,.,.,TRBV5-1,CASSPTRGSVQFF,TGCGCCAGCAGCCCGACCCGGGGATCAGTGCAGTTCTTC
TRBJ1-2,many,.,TRBV4-2,CASSQDYGYGYTF,TGTGCCAGCAGCCAAGATTACGGCTATGGCTACACCTTC
TRBJ2-1,many,.,TRBV27,CASSLFRSSYNEQFF,TGTGCCAGCAGTTTATTTAGAAGCTCCTACAATGAGCAGTTCTTC
TRBJ1-4,many,.,TRBV7-9,CASSTSWRANEKLFF,TGTGCCAGCAGCACGAGCTGGCGAGCTAATGAAAAACTGTTTTTT
TRBJ2-7,many,.,TRBV3-1,CASSQGFAQSYEQYF,TGTGCCAGCAGCCAAGGGTTTGCACAGTCCTACGAGCAGTACTTC
TRBJ2-3,.,.,TRBV5-1,CASSALVADTQYF,TGCGCCAGCAGCGCCCTTGTTGCAGATACGCAGTATTTT
TRBJ1-2,.,.,TRBV20-1,CSARDARGGDGYTF,TGCAGTGCTAGAGATGCCAGGGGAGGAGATGGCTACACCTTC
TRBJ2-5,few,TRBD1,TRBV29-1,CSVEKGAAQETQYF,TGCAGCGTTGAGAAGGGGGCGGCCCAAGAGACCCAGTACTTC
TRBJ1-1,.,.,TRBV6-2/TRBV6-3,CASSTARTATEAFF,TGTGCCAGCAGCACCGCTCGGACAGCTACTGAAGCTTTCTTT
TRBJ2-3,many,TRBD2,TRBV5-4,CASSSGGGTDTQYF,TGTGCCAGCAGCAGCGGGGGGGGCACAGATACGCAGTATTTT
TRBJ2-3,.,.,TRBV6-6,CASSYEGVSTDTQYF,TGTGCCAGCAGTTACGAGGGGGTCAGCACAGATACGCAGTATTTT
TRBJ2-7,.,.,TRBV20-1,CSARQASSEQYF,TGCAGTGCTAGACAGGCATCTAGCGAGCAGTACTTC
TRBJ1-2,.,TRBD1,TRBV2,CASSGQGYGYTF,TGTGCCAGCAGCGGACAGGGCTATGGCTACACCTTC
TRBJ2-1,.,TRBD2,TRBV10-3,CATEVPAGNEQFF,TGTGCCACCGAGGTACCAGCGGGAAATGAGCAGTTCTTC
TRBJ1-1,.,.,TRBV24-1,CATSDFCGF,TGTGCCACCAGTGATTTTTGTGGTTTT
TRBJ1-1,.,.,TRBV7-2,CASSSTRGTGTFF,TGTGCCAGCAGCTCCACGCGGGGAACGGGGACTTTCTTT
TRBJ2-1,few,.,TRBV5-5,CASSEGPGAYNEQFF,TGTGCCAGCAGCGAGGGACCGGGAGCCTACAATGAGCAGTTCTTC
TRBJ1-1,few,TRBD1,TRBV6-5,CASSRPGTVNTEAFF,TGTGCCAGCAGCCGTCCCGGGACAGTGAACACTGAAGCTTTCTTT
TRBJ1-1,few,.,TRBV21-1,CASSPPAQSNTEAFF,TGTGCCAGCAGCCCCCCGGCGCAGTCTAACACTGAAGCTTTCTTT
TRBJ2-1,few,.,TRBV7-9,CASSPGTHNEQFF,TGTGCCAGCAGCCCCGGGACGCACAATGAGCAGTTCTTC
TRBJ2-3,.,.,TRBV11-3,CASSSLRGTDTQYF,TGTGCCAGCAGCTCTTTAAGGGGAACAGATACGCAGTATTTT
TRBJ2-7,.,.,TRBV5-1,CASSWDTYYEQYF,TGCGCCAGCAGCTGGGACACGTACTACGAGCAGTACTTC
TRBJ2-5,many,.,TRBV3-1,CASRRDQETQYF,TGTGCCAGCAGGAGGGACCAAGAGACCCAGTACTTC
TRBJ2-5,few,TRBD2,TRBV12-5,CASGPSGIETQYF,TGTGCTAGTGGTCCAAGCGGGATAGAGACCCAGTACTTC